What follows are 29 T cell receptor beta chains derived from one specimen sequenced in a study of regulatory T cells in long-lasting Graves disease. Library construction for TCR beta used iRepertoire HTBI primers and Arm-PCR of CDR3 regions. Via MiXCR, TCRdb re-called the multiplex PCR reads, giving one row per CDR3 protein. The data contain 300,000 to 500,000 distinct CDR3 sequences, roughly 20% of them singletons. Regarding time point: persistent/refractory GD, antithyroid drugs over 5 years with positive TRAb. Following extraction of RNA from PBMCs, that RNA was used to make the TCR library. The sample here was peripheral blood mononuclear cells (PBMCs), taken when the disease was refractory, from a patient treated with antithyroid drugs. Receptors originate from a female donor with Graves disease.

This clonotype was seen a handful of times. The chain links TRBV19 to TRBJ1-2; D ambiguous. Germline values: CDR1 LNHDA, CDR2 SQIVND (reference sequence). Trimming took 1 base from V and 4 from J, leaving 10 bases between them. The CDR3 has 14 amino acids. The CDR3 DNA is TGTGCCAGTAGTATAGCAGGTCTTGCCTATGGCTACACCTTC. Amino acids: CASSIAGLAYGYTF. The entire variable domain, with the rest obtained from reference TRBV19 and TRBJ1-2, is as follows: DGGITQSPKYLFRKEGQNVTLSCEQNLNHDAMYWYRQDPGQGLRLIYYSQIVNDFQKGDIAEGYSVSREKKESFPLTVTSAQKNPTAFYLCASSIAGLAYGYTFGSGTRLTVV.

This clonotype was recorded a few times. The gene calls are TRBV3-1 and TRBJ2-7; TRBD2 agrees at 8 bases. The germline V gene has CDR1 LGHDT and CDR2 YNNKEL (reference sequence). V shed 11 bases and J 4 bases; nucleotides not matched to a gene: 13. The CDR3 is 14 residues long. CDR3 loop: CAAGIGTRSYEQYF. The CDR3 nucleotides are TGTGCCGCGGGGATAGGGACTAGATCTTACGAGCAGTACTTC.

This clonotype was counted at least ten times. The chain links TRBV11-2 to TRBJ2-7; D is possibly TRBD1 or TRBD2 (5 bases each). Per germline, CDR1 SGHAT and CDR2 FQNNGV. V dropped 5 bases and J dropped 0 bases, with 23 bases sitting between them. This CDR3 comprises 18 residues. The CDR3 sequence: CASSPRQRALRDSYEQYF. For the CDR3, the DNA is TGTGCCAGCAGCCCAAGACAGAGAGCGCTCCGGGACTCCTACGAGCAGTACTTC. Together with reference TRBV11-2 and TRBJ2-7, the CDR3 gives the full variable domain: EAGVAQSPRYKIIEKRQSVAFWCNPISGHATLYWYQQILGQGPKLLIQFQNNGVVDDSQLPKDRFSAERLKGVDSTLKIQPAKLEDSAVYLCASSPRQRALRDSYEQYFGPGTRLTVT.

There are many counts of this clonotype. The rearrangement joins TRBV2 to TRBJ2-1, with 7 bases identical to TRBD2. This CDR3 comprises 13 residues. Germline V CDR1 and CDR2: SNHLY, FYNNEI. With 6 bases clipped from V and 10 bases from J, the junction kept 9 bases outside the gene matches. In DNA, the CDR3 is TGTGCCAGCAGCGACCAACTAGCGAAGGAGCAGTTCTTC. It codes for CASSDQLAKEQFF.

In this sample, this clonotype turned up a few times. The chain carries TRBV7-2 and TRBJ1-4; D uncertain. CDR3 length: 14 residues. CDR1 is SGHTA, CDR2 FQGNSA, per germline. Deletions cut 5 bases from V and 6 bases from J, with 13 bases between. DNA of the CDR3: TGTGCCAGCAGCCCCTCGGGGATGGATGAAAAACTGTTTTTT. Translating gives CASSPSGMDEKLFF.

This clonotype was seen only a few times. The rearrangement links TRBV20-1 to TRBJ2-3; TRBD1 matches 11 bases. V dropped 0 bases and J dropped 5; count of bases not matched to a gene: 4. The germline CDR1 and CDR2 sequences are DFQATT and SNEGSKA (reference sequence). The CDR3 is made up of 15 amino acids. The CDR3, as DNA: TGCAGTGCTAGAGATTGGACAGGGGGCGAAGATACGCAGTATTTT. Its protein product is CSARDWTGGEDTQYF.

This clonotype was seen many times. The CDR3 DNA is TGTGCCAGCAGTGAGGGCAGTTCTGGCTACACCTTC. This encodes CASSEGSSGYTF. This rearrangement joins TRBV2 to TRBJ1-2, with D unresolved. The CDR3 sequence is 12 residues long. Germline loops: CDR1 SNHLY, CDR2 FYNNEI. Deletions cut 3 bases from V and 7 bases from J, with 9 bases between.

The V call is TRBV13, the J call TRBJ1-4; D might be TRBD1 (6 bases). Trimming shortened V by 0 bases and J by 8 bases, and 19 bases separated the two germline ends. The CDR3 consists of 17 residues. Per germline, CDR1 PRHDT and CDR2 FYEKMQ (reference sequence). CDR3 nucleotide sequence: TGTGCCAGCAGCTTAGGTGCCGCGTGGCAGGGGCAGGAAAAACTGTTTTTT. It translates to CASSLGAAWQGQEKLFF.

This clonotype appeared a few times. V gene TRBV6-1 combines with J gene TRBJ2-1; 11 bases agree with TRBD2. V shed 4 bases, J shed 3 bases, and the junction held 11 bases outside the gene matches. Germline CDR1 and CDR2: MNHNS and SASEGT. CDR3 size: 18 residues. The CDR3 loop is CASSATSGAVVGYNEQFF. The DNA of the CDR3 is TGTGCCAGCAGTGCGACTAGCGGGGCGGTCGTGGGCTACAATGAGCAGTTCTTC.

This clonotype has more than one count but fewer than ten. The J gene is TRBJ2-2, the V gene TRBV11-3; a weak D match, TRBD1 (5 bases). Germline CDR1 and CDR2: SGHNT and YENEEA. The V end was cut by 5 bases, the J end by 4 bases, with 14 bases between. The CDR3 length is 15 residues. The CDR3 loop reads CASSPWGQGTGELFF. CDR3 in DNA: TGTGCCAGCAGCCCCTGGGGCCAGGGCACCGGGGAGCTGTTTTTT. Looking up the rest from reference TRBV11-3 and TRBJ2-2 gives the full variable domain: EAGVVQSPRYKIIEKKQPVAFWCNPISGHNTLYWYLQNLGQGPELLIRYENEEAVDDSQLPKDRFSAERLKGVDSTLKIQPAELGDSAVYLCASSPWGQGTGELFFGEGSRLTVL.

This clonotype has only a few counts. This chain connects TRBV2 to TRBJ1-5; D gene unclear. Deletions cut 8 bases from V and 2 bases from J, with 16 bases between. Germline V gene lookup returns CDR1 SNHLY and CDR2 FYNNEI. This CDR3 comprises 15 residues. CDR3 bases: TGTGCCAGCTCCGCAGTGCCCCAGGGCAATCAGCCCCAGCATTTT. Residues: CASSAVPQGNQPQHF.

This clonotype was picked up a small number of times. The gene calls are TRBV9 and TRBJ2-7; D ambiguous. The CDR3 spans 14 residues. Deletions cut 0 bases from V and 2 bases from J, with 9 bases between. Germline CDR1 and CDR2: SGDLS and YYNGEE. CDR3 amino acids: CASSVEQAPYEQYF. CDR3 DNA: TGTGCCAGCAGCGTAGAGCAGGCACCCTACGAGCAGTACTTC. The variable domain in full, with the rest retrieved from reference TRBV9 and TRBJ2-7, is DSGVTQTPKHLITATGQRVTLRCSPRSGDLSVYWYQQSLDQGLQFLIQYYNGEERAKGNILERFSAQQFPDLHSELNLSSLELGDSALYFCASSVEQAPYEQYFGPGTRLTVT.

The gene calls are TRBV20-1 and TRBJ2-7, with 8 positions matching TRBD1. The germline gives CDR1 DFQATT, CDR2 SNEGSKA (reference sequence). CDR3 size: 14 residues. V lost 5 bases and J lost 1; bases outside the gene matches: 7. The CDR3 region has the DNA TGCAGTGCTCACACCGGGACAGGTTCCTACGAGCAGTACTTC. Translating gives CSAHTGTGSYEQYF.

This clonotype appeared once. The V call is TRBV27, the J call TRBJ2-7; TRBD1 agrees at 11 bases. The germline gives CDR1 MNHEY, CDR2 SMNVEV (reference sequence). The CDR3 totals 14 residues. V gave up 5 bases and J gave up 6 bases; unmatched junction bases: 6. The DNA of the CDR3 is TGTGCCAGCAGTCGAGGACAGGGGGCTCGCGAGCAGTACTTC. It translates to CASSRGQGAREQYF.

The V gene is TRBV6-2 or TRBV6-3, the J gene TRBJ1-2, with 7 bases identical to TRBD1. Trimming at V came to 6 bases and at J to 6 bases, leaving 4 bases not matched to a gene. Per the germline V gene, CDR1 is MNHEY and CDR2 is SVGEGT. This CDR3 has 12 residues. The CDR3 nucleotides read TGTGCCAGCAGAACAGGGGCCAATGGCTACACCTTC. Protein product: CASRTGANGYTF.

There are a few counts of this clonotype. This rearrangement joins TRBV20-1 to TRBJ2-7; the D call may be TRBD1 or TRBD2 (5 bases each). Trimming shortened V by 1 base and J by 3 bases, and 22 bases separated the two germline ends. CDR3 length: 17 amino acids. Germline V gene sequence: CDR1 DFQATT, CDR2 SNEGSKA (reference sequence). CDR3 bases: TGCAGTGCTAGAGGAGGGAGCCCAGGGACCCCCTACTACGAGCAGTACTTC. Protein sequence: CSARGGSPGTPYYEQYF.

This clonotype was detected ten times or more. The chain links TRBV27 to TRBJ1-4, with TRBD1 as a possible D gene (6 bases). V was pared by 0 bases and J by 7 bases, with 12 bases between. The CDR3 sequence is 15 residues long. Germline V gene sequence: CDR1 MNHEY, CDR2 SMNVEV (reference sequence). The CDR3 bases are TGTGCCAGCAGTTTATCCGGGGGCGGTGTTGAAAAACTGTTTTTT. Protein sequence: CASSLSGGGVEKLFF.

About this clonotype itself: A read error is possible here, since a much larger clone lies one base away. The V call is TRBV18, the J call TRBJ1-4, with D perhaps matching TRBD1 (5 bases). CDR1 and CDR2 from the germline V gene are KGHSH and LQKENI. V lost 4 bases, J lost 5 bases, and 14 bases lay in between. CDR3 length equals 15 residues. CDR3 sequence (DNA): TGTGCCAGCTCACTGCCGGGGCACGTGAATGAAAAACTGTTTTTT. It yields the protein CASSLPGHVNEKLFF.

This clonotype was seen at least ten times. The J gene is TRBJ2-7, the V gene TRBV28; no clear D. Germline CDR1 reads MDHEN; CDR2 reads SYDVKM. The length of the CDR3 is 13 residues. V was cut by 7 bases and J by 0 bases, with 10 bases left in between. The CDR3 bases are TGTGCCAGCACCGGACGGAGCTCCTACGAGCAGTACTTC. Amino acids: CASTGRSSYEQYF.

The J gene is TRBJ2-3, the V gene TRBV18, with 9 bases lining up with TRBD2. Per the germline V gene, CDR1 is KGHSH and CDR2 is LQKENI. The J segment lost 5 bases and the V segment lost 6 bases, leaving 9 bases of the junction unmatched. The CDR3 consists of 15 residues. The CDR3 region has the DNA TGTGCCAGCTCTCTGTTAGCGGGAGACGAAGATACGCAGTATTTT. This codes for CASSLLAGDEDTQYF.

The table lists this clonotype with many counts. At one end, the junction sequence differs from germline, possibly due to a read error. This rearrangement joins TRBV2 to TRBJ2-4; D could derive from TRBD1 or TRBD2 (5 bases each). CDR3 length: 12 residues. CDR1 SNHLY and CDR2 FYNNEI come from the germline V gene. This CDR3 is CASSYVPGPPDF. The CDR3 nucleotides are TGTGCCAGCAGTTACGTCCCGGGGCCTCCTGACTTC.

This clonotype was seen many times. The CDR3 bases are TGTGCCAGCAGCTCCCCCGGGACTAGCAGTGTCTACGAGCAGTACTTC. Protein: CASSSPGTSSVYEQYF. The chain employs TRBV28 and TRBJ2-7; TRBD2 agrees at 9 bases. CDR1 and CDR2 from the germline V gene are MDHEN and SYDVKM. The length of the CDR3 is 16 residues. The junction had 12 bases not matched to a gene; V was cut back by 6 bases and J by 3 bases. Full variable domain (outside the CDR3, taken from reference TRBV28 and TRBJ2-7): DVKVTQSSRYLVKRTGEKVFLECVQDMDHENMFWYRQDPGLGLRLIYFSYDVKMKEKGDIPEGYSVSREKKERFSLILESASTNQTSMYLCASSSPGTSSVYEQYFGPGTRLTVT.

This clonotype was seen ten or more times. The CDR3 sequence: CASSQEGEYQPQHF. CDR3 DNA: TGTGCCAGTAGTCAAGAAGGGGAGTATCAGCCCCAGCATTTT. V gene TRBV19 combines with J gene TRBJ1-5; a weak D match, TRBD1 (5 bases). V was clipped by 5 bases and J by 5 bases, with 13 bases between them. Germline CDR1 is LNHDA and CDR2 is SQIVND (reference sequence). CDR3 length: 14 residues. Based on the CDR3 plus reference TRBV19 and TRBJ1-5, the full variable domain is DGGITQSPKYLFRKEGQNVTLSCEQNLNHDAMYWYRQDPGQGLRLIYYSQIVNDFQKGDIAEGYSVSREKKESFPLTVTSAQKNPTAFYLCASSQEGEYQPQHFGDGTRLSIL.

This clonotype turned up a few times. This chain links TRBV12-3 or TRBV12-4 with TRBJ2-7; 11 bases fit TRBD2. There are 17 residues in the CDR3. Trimming cost V 3 bases and J 0 bases; bases outside gene matches: 7. The CDR3 DNA reads TGTGCCAGCAGTTTGGGGTCAACTAGCGGGAGCTCCTACGAGCAGTACTTC. As protein: CASSLGSTSGSSYEQYF.

This clonotype was observed at least ten times. The rearrangement links TRBV2 to TRBJ2-5; no clear D. Germline CDR1 and CDR2: SNHLY and FYNNEI. The CDR3 covers 14 residues. V gave up 3 bases and J gave up 5 bases, with 13 bases separating them. The CDR3 DNA is TGTGCCAGCAGTGATTTAGGCCCTCACGAGACCCAGTACTTC. It codes for CASSDLGPHETQYF.

The table lists this clonotype with many counts. The chain joins TRBV2 to TRBJ2-6, with a tentative D call TRBD2 (5 bases). This CDR3 comprises 16 residues. Between the trimmed V and J ends, which lost 5 bases and 0 bases, there was a span of 11 bases. Germline lookup yields CDR1 SNHLY and CDR2 FYNNEI. The CDR3 region has the DNA TGTGCCAGCAGTCTCACCCGGGGCTCTGGGGCCAACGTCCTGACTTTC. Its translation: CASSLTRGSGANVLTF.

This clonotype has just a few counts. The chain joins TRBV2 to TRBJ2-6, with TRBD2 identical over 16 bases. This CDR3 comprises 18 residues. The germline gives CDR1 SNHLY, CDR2 FYNNEI. The ends lost 6 bases at V and 2 bases at J; junction bases unmatched: 4. CDR3 DNA sequence: TGTGCCAGCAGCCCGGGACTAGCGGGAGGGACTGGGGCCAACGTCCTGACTTTC. Translating it yields CASSPGLAGGTGANVLTF.

In its sample, this clonotype was seen a few times. CDR3 DNA sequence: TGTGCCAGTAGTATAGGCATCAATCAGCCCCAGCATTTT. Its protein is CASSIGINQPQHF. V gene TRBV19 combines with J gene TRBJ1-5; D gene uncertain. Looked up from germline, CDR1 is LNHDA and CDR2 is SQIVND (reference sequence). The CDR3 sequence is 13 residues long. Trimming removed 1 base from V and 3 bases from J, with 4 bases in between.

This clonotype occurred a few times. This chain uses TRBV6-2 or TRBV6-3 with TRBJ1-2; the D is unclear. The germline V and J ends were trimmed by 4 bases and 2 bases, with 8 bases remaining between them. This CDR3 spans 13 amino acids. Germline lookup yields CDR1 MNHEY and CDR2 SVGEGT. The CDR3 is CASSSRENYGYTF. The CDR3 nucleotides read TGTGCCAGCAGTTCCCGGGAGAACTATGGCTACACCTTC.